These T cell receptor beta chains were read from a single sample in a study of cytomegalovirus exposure and HLA in healthy donors. Here immunoSEQ multiplex PCR was the method, and the copy in TCRdb shows in-frame clones only, minus some. Its clone listing holds around 160,000 clones. The sample was PBMCs. The receptors shown here come from a woman between 45 and 60 years old in good health and CMV-seronegative. CDR3s include the opening cysteine and the closing phenylalanine or tryptophan. The D gene is left open where the match is weak.

J gene | D gene | V gene | CDR3 DNA | CDR3 protein
TRBJ1-3 | . | TRBV5-6 | TGTGCCAGCAGCCCCCACCCGAGCTCTGGAAACACCATATATTTT | CASSPHPSSGNTIYF
TRBJ1-1 | . | TRBV10-3 | TGTGCCACCCAGACGGCAGAAGGAGAGGCTTTCTTT | CATQTAEGEAFF
TRBJ1-2 | TRBD1 | TRBV9 | TGTGCCAGCAGCGTAGGGACAGGTGGTGGCTACACCTTC | CASSVGTGGGYTF
TRBJ1-3 | TRBD1 | TRBV9 | TGTGCCAGCAGCCCCCCGGGACAGGGAGGAAACACCATATATTTT | CASSPPGQGGNTIYF
TRBJ1-1 | . | TRBV4-3 | TGCGCCAGCAGCCAAGTAGTATCCTTTTTGAACACTGAAGCTTTCTTT | CASSQVVSFLNTEAFF
TRBJ2-3 | TRBD2 | TRBV4-2 | TGTGCCAGCAGCCAAAGCCCGGCGCGGGGGGACACAGATACGCAGTATTTT | CASSQSPARGDTDTQYF
TRBJ1-6 | TRBD1 | TRBV28 | TGTGCCAGCCTGACAGGGGATGGTTCACCCCTCCACTTT | CASLTGDGSPLHF
TRBJ1-2 | TRBD1 | TRBV27 | TGTGCCAGCAGTAAGACAGGGGCATTCTATGGCTACACCTTC | CASSKTGAFYGYTF
TRBJ2-3 | . | TRBV4-2 | TGTGCCAGCAGCCAAGAACAAGATACGCAGTATTTT | CASSQEQDTQYF
TRBJ2-1 | TRBD1 | TRBV30 | TGTGCCTGGAACCGGGACAGGGCTCGGAATGAGCAGTTCTTC | CAWNRDRARNEQFF
TRBJ1-4 | . | TRBV18 | TGTGCCAGCTCACCACCAGGGGTTAATGAAAAACTGTTTTTT | CASSPPGVNEKLFF
TRBJ1-3 | . | TRBV30 | TGTGCCTTCCAGTTGCCCTCTGGAAACACCATATATTTT | CAFQLPSGNTIYF
TRBJ1-1 | . | TRBV4-2 | TGTGCCAGCAGCCAGGCAGGCACTGAAGCTTTCTTT | CASSQAGTEAFF
TRBJ1-5 | TRBD1 | TRBV19 | TGTGCCAGTAGTTCCGACAGGGACCAGCCCCAGCATTTT | CASSSDRDQPQHF
TRBJ1-5 | . | TRBV6-6 | TGTGCCAGCAGTAGCGGAAATCAGCCCCAGCATTTT | CASSSGNQPQHF
TRBJ2-1 | TRBD1 | TRBV2 | TGTGCCAGCAGTTGGCAGGGGGCAGGGAATGAGCAGTTCTTC | CASSWQGAGNEQFF
TRBJ1-1 | TRBD1 | TRBV6-1 | TGTGCCAGCGGGCGACAGGGGAACACTGAAGCTTTCTTT | CASGRQGNTEAFF
TRBJ1-5 | . | TRBV28 | TGTGCCAGCAAAGGAGTTCAGCCCCAGCATTTT | CASKGVQPQHF
TRBJ2-2 | TRBD1 | TRBV9 | TGTGCCAGCAGCGCTGGACAGGGTATGGACACCGGGGAGCTGTTTTTT | CASSAGQGMDTGELFF
TRBJ2-3 | TRBD1 | TRBV4-2 | TGTGCCAGCAGCCAACCCGGGACAGGCACAGATACGCAGTATTTT | CASSQPGTGTDTQYF
TRBJ1-6 | . | TRBV19 | TGTGCCAGTCATCGGGGGGGCGAAGGTTCACCCCTCCACTTT | CASHRGGEGSPLHF
TRBJ1-4 | TRBD1 | TRBV5-1 | TGCGCCAGCAGCTCCGGACAGGGGGTCGGTGAAAAACTGTTTTTT | CASSSGQGVGEKLFF
TRBJ1-1 | . | TRBV29-1 | TGCAGCCTCATCGACAGGCGGGCTTTGGGAGCTTTCTTT | CSLIDRRALGAFF
TRBJ2-7 | . | TRBV28 | TGTGCCACCCAGGGGATGGCCTACGAGCAGTACTTC | CATQGMAYEQYF
TRBJ2-1 | . | TRBV4-1 | TGCGCCAGCAGCCAAGCGGGAGAAGGAACCTACAATGAGCAGTTCTTC | CASSQAGEGTYNEQFF
TRBJ2-7 | . | TRBV7-3 | TGTGCCAGCAGCTCCGACTGGACCTACGAGCAGTACTTC | CASSSDWTYEQYF
TRBJ1-5 | TRBD1 | TRBV5-1 | TGCGCCAGCAGCTCCGGGACAGGGGGCGATAGCAATCAGCCCCAGCATTTT | CASSSGTGGDSNQPQHF
TRBJ2-7 | TRBD1 | TRBV28 | TGTGCCAGTGGGGGACAGGGGCATACCTCCTACGAGCAGTACTTC | CASGGQGHTSYEQYF
TRBJ1-1 | . | TRBV5-4 | TGTGCCAGCAGCTTGGGATCGAGACAGCTGAACACTGAAGCTTTCTTT | CASSLGSRQLNTEAFF
TRBJ1-2 | . | TRBV6-1 | TGTGCCAGCAGTCAGGCAGATTTCTATGGCTACACCTTC | CASSQADFYGYTF
TRBJ1-1 | . | TRBV10-3 | TGTGCCATCAGTGACGGGGGGCTAATAAACACTGAAGCTTTCTTT | CAISDGGLINTEAFF
TRBJ1-3 | . | TRBV19 | TGTGCCAGTACCACCTGGTGGGAGAACACCATATATTTT | CASTTWWENTIYF
TRBJ2-7 | TRBD1 | TRBV18 | TGTGCCAGCTCCCCAGGGAGAGGGGGCAACGAGCAGTACTTC | CASSPGRGGNEQYF
TRBJ2-1 | . | TRBV5-5 | TGTGCCAGCAGCTTGGACATGCCAGTATACAATGAGCAGTTCTTC | CASSLDMPVYNEQFF
TRBJ1-6 | TRBD1 | TRBV18 | TGTGCCAGCTCACCTTTTGGGGACAGGGAAAATTCACCCCTCCACTTT | CASSPFGDRENSPLHF
TRBJ2-2 | TRBD1 | TRBV11-2 | TGTGCCAGCAGCTTACAGGGGGCGGACGGGGAGCTGTTTTTT | CASSLQGADGELFF
TRBJ2-5 | . | TRBV4-2 | TGTGCCAGCAGCCAAGAAGGGGGCCAAGAGACCCAGTACTTC | CASSQEGGQETQYF
TRBJ1-1 | . | TRBV9 | TGTGCCAGCAGCGCCACGGCTGAAGCTTTCTTT | CASSATAEAFF
TRBJ2-5 | TRBD1 | TRBV5-1 | TGCGCCAGCAGCTCGACAGGGGGGCTCCTCAGAGAGACCCAGTACTTC | CASSSTGGLLRETQYF
TRBJ2-1 | TRBD2 | TRBV19 | TGTGCCAGTAGTATAGGGGGACTAGCCCACAATGAGCAGTTCTTC | CASSIGGLAHNEQFF
TRBJ2-4 | TRBD1 | TRBV7-2 | TGTGCCAGCAGGAACTACAGGGGAAACATTCAGTACTTC | CASRNYRGNIQYF
TRBJ2-5 | . | TRBV2 | TGTGCCAGCAAGGGGAAGAGCACACAAGAGACCCAGTACTTC | CASKGKSTQETQYF
TRBJ1-1 | . | TRBV2 | TGTGCCAGCGGGGCCGGTCCCCACACTGAAGCTTTCTTT | CASGAGPHTEAFF
TRBJ2-3 | . | TRBV4-2 | TGTGCCAGCAGCCAAAGCCAGGGGTCAGATACGCAGTATTTT | CASSQSQGSDTQYF
TRBJ1-2 | TRBD1 | TRBV28 | TGTGCCAGCAGGCCCAATACAGGGGTCTATGGCTACACCTTC | CASRPNTGVYGYTF
TRBJ1-1 | . | TRBV2 | TGTGCCAGCATCAGGGAAAAGAACACTGAAGCTTTCTTT | CASIREKNTEAFF
TRBJ2-5 | TRBD1 | TRBV7-9 | TGTGCCAGCACTAGGGGGGGACAGGGGGCGACTATGGGTGAGCAGTACTTC | CASTRGGQGATMGEQYF
TRBJ1-4 | TRBD1 | TRBV5-1 | TGCGCCAGCAGCCCAGGGACAGTTAATGAAAAACTGTTTTTT | CASSPGTVNEKLFF
TRBJ2-5 | . | TRBV6-5 | TGTGCCAGCAGGCACAGGGAGGGTTCGGAGACCCAGTACTTC | CASRHREGSETQYF
TRBJ1-2 | . | TRBV28 | TGTGCCAGCAGTTATAGCTATGGCTACACCTTC | CASSYSYGYTF
TRBJ2-7 | . | TRBV28 | TGTGCCAGCATCGGACAGTTCTACGAGCAGTACTTC | CASIGQFYEQYF
TRBJ1-2 | . | TRBV14 | TGTGCCAGCAGCCAAGGCAGGGGCTATGGCTACACCTTC | CASSQGRGYGYTF
TRBJ2-1 | TRBD2 | TRBV30 | TGTGCCTCCGGGAGACTAGCGGGGATAAATGAGCAGTTCTTC | CASGRLAGINEQFF
TRBJ1-4 | . | TRBV9 | TGTGCCAGCAGCCCCACCTCCGGGACTAATGAAAAACTGTTTTTT | CASSPTSGTNEKLFF
TRBJ1-5 | TRBD1 | TRBV5-1 | TGCGCCAGCAGCTTGACAGGGGAGAGAGATCAGCCCCAGCATTTT | CASSLTGERDQPQHF
TRBJ2-1 | . | TRBV30 | TGTGCCTGGACCGGCTCTTTGAGGCTCAATGAGCAGTTCTTC | CAWTGSLRLNEQFF
TRBJ1-3 | . | TRBV18 | TGTGCCAGCTCACCCAGCCGTGAGGACACCATATATTTT | CASSPSREDTIYF
TRBJ1-2 | . | TRBV4-3 | TGCGCCAGCAGCCAAGCGGGCTTCGGGGGGAGAGGGGGTGGCTACACCTTC | CASSQAGFGGRGGGYTF
TRBJ2-1 | TRBD2 | TRBV2 | TGTGCCAGCAGGGCGGAGAGTAGCGGGGGGTATGAGCAGTTCTTC | CASRAESSGGYEQFF
TRBJ2-1 | . | TRBV4-1 | TGCGCCAGCAGCCAAGTCGTTAACTCCTACAATGAGCAGTTCTTC | CASSQVVNSYNEQFF